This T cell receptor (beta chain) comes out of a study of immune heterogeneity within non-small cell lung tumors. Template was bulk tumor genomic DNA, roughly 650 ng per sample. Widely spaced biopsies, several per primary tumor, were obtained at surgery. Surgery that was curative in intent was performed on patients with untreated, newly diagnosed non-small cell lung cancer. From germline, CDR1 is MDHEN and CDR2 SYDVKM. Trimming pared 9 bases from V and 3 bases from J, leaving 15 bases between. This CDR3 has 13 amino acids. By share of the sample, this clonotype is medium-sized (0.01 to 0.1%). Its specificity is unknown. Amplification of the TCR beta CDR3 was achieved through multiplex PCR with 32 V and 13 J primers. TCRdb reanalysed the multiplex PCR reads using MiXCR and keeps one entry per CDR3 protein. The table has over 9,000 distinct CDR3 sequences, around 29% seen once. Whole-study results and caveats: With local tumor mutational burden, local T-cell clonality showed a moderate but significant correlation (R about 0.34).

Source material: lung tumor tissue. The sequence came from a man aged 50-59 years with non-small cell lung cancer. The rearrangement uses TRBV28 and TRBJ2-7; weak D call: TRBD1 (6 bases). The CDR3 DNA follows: TGTGCCAGTAGCCCCGGACAGTACTACGAGCAGTACTTC. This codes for CASSPGQYYEQYF. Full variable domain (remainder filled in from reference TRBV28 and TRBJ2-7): DVKVTQSSRYLVKRTGEKVFLECVQDMDHENMFWYRQDPGLGLRLIYFSYDVKMKEKGDIPEGYSVSREKKERFSLILESASTNQTSMYLCASSPGQYYEQYFGPGTRLTVT.